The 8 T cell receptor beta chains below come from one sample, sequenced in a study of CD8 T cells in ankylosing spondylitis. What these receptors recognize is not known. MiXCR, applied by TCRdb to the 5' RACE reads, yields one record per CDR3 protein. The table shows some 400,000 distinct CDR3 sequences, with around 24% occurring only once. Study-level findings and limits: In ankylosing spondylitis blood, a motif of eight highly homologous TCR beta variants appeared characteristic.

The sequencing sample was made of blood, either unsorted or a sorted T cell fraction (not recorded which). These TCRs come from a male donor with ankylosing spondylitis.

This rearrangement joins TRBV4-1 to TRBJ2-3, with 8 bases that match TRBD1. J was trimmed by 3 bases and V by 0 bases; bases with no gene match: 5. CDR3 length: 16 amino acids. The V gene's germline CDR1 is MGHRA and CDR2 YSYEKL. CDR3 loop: CASSQEGRGLTDTQYF. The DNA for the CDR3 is TGCGCCAGCAGCCAAGAAGGCAGGGGGCTTACAGATACGCAGTATTTT.

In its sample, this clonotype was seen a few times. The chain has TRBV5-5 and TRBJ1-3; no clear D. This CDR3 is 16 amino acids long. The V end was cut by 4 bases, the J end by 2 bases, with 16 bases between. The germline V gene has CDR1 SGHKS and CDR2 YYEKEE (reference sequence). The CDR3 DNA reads TGTGCCAGCAGCCAGTCGGGCCCTGGCCCTGGAAACACCATATATTTT. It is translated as CASSQSGPGPGNTIYF.

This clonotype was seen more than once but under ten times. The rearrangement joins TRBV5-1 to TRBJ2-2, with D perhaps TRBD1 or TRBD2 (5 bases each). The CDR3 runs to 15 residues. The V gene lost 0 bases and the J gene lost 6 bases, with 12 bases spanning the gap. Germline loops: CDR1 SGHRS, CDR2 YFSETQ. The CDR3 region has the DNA TGCGCCAGCAGCTTGGTGACATTGGGACCCGGGGAGCTGTTTTTT. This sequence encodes CASSLVTLGPGELFF.

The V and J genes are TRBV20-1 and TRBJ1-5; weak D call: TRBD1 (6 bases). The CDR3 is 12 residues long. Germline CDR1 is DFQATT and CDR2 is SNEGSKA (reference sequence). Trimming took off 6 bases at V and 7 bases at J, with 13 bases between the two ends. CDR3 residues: CSAPGHLQPQHF. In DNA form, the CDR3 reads TGCAGTGCACCGGGACATCTGCAGCCCCAGCATTTT.

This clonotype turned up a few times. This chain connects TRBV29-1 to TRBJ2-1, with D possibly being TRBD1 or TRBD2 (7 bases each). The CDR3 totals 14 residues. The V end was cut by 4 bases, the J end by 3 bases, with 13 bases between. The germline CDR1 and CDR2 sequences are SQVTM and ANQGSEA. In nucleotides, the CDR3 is TGCAGCGTTGCCCCAGGGGGGGGCTACAATGAGCAGTTCTTC. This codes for CSVAPGGGYNEQFF.

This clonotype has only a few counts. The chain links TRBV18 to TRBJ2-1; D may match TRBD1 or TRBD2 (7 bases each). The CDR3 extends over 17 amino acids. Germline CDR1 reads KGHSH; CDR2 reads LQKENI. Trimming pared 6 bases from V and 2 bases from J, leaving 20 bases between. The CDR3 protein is CASSPRGRETPYNEQFF. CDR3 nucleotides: TGTGCCAGCTCGCCGAGGGGGCGGGAGACCCCCTACAATGAGCAGTTCTTC.

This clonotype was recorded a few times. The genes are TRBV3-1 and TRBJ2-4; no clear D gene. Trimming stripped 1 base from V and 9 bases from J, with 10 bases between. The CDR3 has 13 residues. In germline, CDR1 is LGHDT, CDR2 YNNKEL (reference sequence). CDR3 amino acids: CASSQGLVGIQYF. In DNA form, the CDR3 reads TGTGCCAGCAGCCAAGGGTTGGTGGGCATTCAGTACTTC.

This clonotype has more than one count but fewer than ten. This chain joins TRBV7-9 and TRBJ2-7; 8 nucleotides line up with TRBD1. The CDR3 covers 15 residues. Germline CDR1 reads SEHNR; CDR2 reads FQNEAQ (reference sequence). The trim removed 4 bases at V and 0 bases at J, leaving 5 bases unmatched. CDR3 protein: CASSSDREFSYEQYF. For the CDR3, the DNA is TGTGCCAGCAGCTCGGACAGGGAATTCTCCTACGAGCAGTACTTC. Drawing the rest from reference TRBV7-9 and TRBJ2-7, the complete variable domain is DTGVSQNPRHKITKRGQNVTFRCDPISEHNRLYWYRQTLGQGPEFLTYFQNEAQLEKSRLLSDRFSAERPKGSFSTLEIQRTEQGDSAMYLCASSSDREFSYEQYFGPGTRLTVT.